One sample yielded the 24 T cell receptor beta chains listed below, sequenced in a study of blood T cell repertoires in COVID-19. This table comes from immunoSEQ multiplex PCR, and its TCRdb copy is limited to in-frame clones, with some not included. Of over 250,000 clones in the sample, 90% were seen once. Sequencing was done on a sample of PBMCs or T cells enriched from blood (not recorded which). Source of these receptors: a man aged 55-75 years who had recovered from COVID-19.

The rearrangement joins TRBV4-3 to TRBJ1-5, with D tentatively TRBD1 (5 bases). Trimming took 0 bases from V and 1 from J, leaving 13 bases between them. The CDR3 contains 17 residues. CDR1 and CDR2 (germline): LGHNA, YSLEER. The CDR3 nucleotides read TGCGCCAGCAGCCAAGATTATGGCCAGGGAAGCAATCAGCCCCAGCATTTT. This codes for CASSQDYGQGSNQPQHF.

The chain's CDR3 is CASSYPGYEQYF. The CDR3 nucleotides read TGTGCCAGCAGTTATCCAGGGTACGAGCAGTACTTC. This chain connects TRBV27 to TRBJ2-7, with D tentatively TRBD1 (5 bases). The germline CDR1 and CDR2 sequences are MNHEY and SMNVEV (reference sequence). Trimming cost V 4 bases and J 4 bases, with 8 bases left between them. The CDR3 covers 12 residues.

DNA for the CDR3: TGTGCCACCAGCAGACCAGCGGGGGGGCAGGGCTGGGTCAAAAACATTCAGTACTTC. Residues: CATSRPAGGQGWVKNIQYF. This rearrangement joins TRBV15 to TRBJ2-4; 10 bases are a match to TRBD2. Germline trimming cut 2 bases from V and 3 bases from J; bases unmatched to any gene: 13. The germline CDR1 and CDR2 sequences are LNHNV and YYDKDF (reference sequence). The CDR3 extends over 19 amino acids.

This CDR3 is CASSASGSGNTIYF. The CDR3 DNA reads as TGTGCCAGCAGCGCCTCAGGCTCTGGAAACACCATATATTTT. V gene TRBV9 combines with J gene TRBJ1-3; D remains unclear. Between the trimmed V and J ends, which lost 3 bases and 0 bases, there was a span of 7 bases. This CDR3 is built from 14 residues. The germline CDR1 and CDR2 sequences are SGDLS and YYNGEE.

The V and J genes are TRBV5-1 and TRBJ1-1; 8 nucleotides line up with TRBD1. V was clipped by 4 bases and J by 3 bases; unmatched bases: 5. CDR1 and CDR2 (germline): SGHRS, YFSETQ. This CDR3 is 14 amino acids long. The CDR3 loop is CASSEDRAHTEAFF. CDR3 coding DNA: TGCGCCAGCAGCGAGGACAGGGCGCACACTGAAGCTTTCTTT.

The chain employs TRBV5-3 and TRBJ1-2, with 7 bases aligning to TRBD1. TRBV5-3 qualifies as an ORF whose function is uncertain. The CDR3 covers 18 residues. Germline trimming cut 1 base from V and 7 bases from J; bases unmatched to any gene: 19. CDR3 residues: CARSLWGSTGRNCTGYTF. The DNA of the CDR3 is TGTGCCAGAAGCTTGTGGGGGTCGACAGGGAGGAACTGTACTGGCTACACCTTC.

The chain carries TRBV7-9 and TRBJ2-3; 7 nucleotides line up with TRBD1. This CDR3 has 18 amino acids. The V gene end was trimmed by 5 bases and the J gene end by 4 bases; junction bases not matched to a gene: 18. Germline V gene sequence: CDR1 SEHNR, CDR2 FQNEAQ (reference sequence). The CDR3 DNA is TGTGCCAGCAGCCCCCCAGCCGGGACAGCCCCTCGAGCAGATACGCAGTATTTT. Translating gives CASSPPAGTAPRADTQYF.

The rearrangement uses TRBV9 and TRBJ1-2; D not resolved. Deletions cut 0 bases from V and 2 bases from J, with 5 bases between. The CDR3 runs to 13 residues. Germline CDR1 reads SGDLS; CDR2 reads YYNGEE. The CDR3 DNA follows: TGTGCCAGCAGCGTAGCGCGGAACTATGGCTACACCTTC. Amino acid sequence: CASSVARNYGYTF. Combining the CDR3 with reference TRBV9 and TRBJ1-2 gives the whole variable domain DSGVTQTPKHLITATGQRVTLRCSPRSGDLSVYWYQQSLDQGLQFLIQYYNGEERAKGNILERFSAQQFPDLHSELNLSSLELGDSALYFCASSVARNYGYTFGSGTRLTVV.

Comment on this clone: This sample includes further DNA sequences coding for the same CDR3. This rearrangement joins TRBV7-9 to TRBJ2-1, with TRBD2 matching over 8 bases. CDR1 is SEHNR, CDR2 FQNEAQ, per germline (reference sequence). This CDR3 comprises 15 residues. Trimming took 5 bases from V and 4 from J; bases not matched to a gene: 7. The CDR3 here is CASSPASGGYNEQFF. The CDR3 DNA reads as TGTGCCAGCAGCCCCGCCAGCGGGGGTTACAATGAGCAGTTCTTC.

As DNA, the CDR3 is TGTGCCAGCAGCCCCAGCGGGTTCTACGAGCAGTACTTC. Translating gives CASSPSGFYEQYF. The gene calls are TRBV7-9 and TRBJ2-7; perhaps TRBD2 as D (6 bases). The length of the CDR3 is 13 residues. In germline, CDR1 is SEHNR, CDR2 FQNEAQ (reference sequence). The germline V and J ends were trimmed by 5 bases and 3 bases, with 11 bases remaining between them. Combining the CDR3 with reference TRBV7-9 and TRBJ2-7 gives the whole variable domain DTGVSQNPRHKITKRGQNVTFRCDPISEHNRLYWYRQTLGQGPEFLTYFQNEAQLEKSRLLSDRFSAERPKGSFSTLEIQRTEQGDSAMYLCASSPSGFYEQYFGPGTRLTVT.

This clone was observed once. The chain recombines TRBV15 with TRBJ2-2; TRBD2 matches at 14 bases. J was trimmed by 5 bases and V by 3 bases; bases with no gene match: 17. Germline-derived CDR1 and CDR2 are LNHNV and YYDKDF (reference sequence). The CDR3 is 21 amino acids. CDR3 sequence reads: CATSSLPTGTTSGRGTGELFF. As DNA, the CDR3 is TGTGCCACCAGCAGCCTCCCCACAGGGACGACTAGCGGGAGGGGGACCGGGGAGCTGTTTTTT.

V gene TRBV10-3 combines with J gene TRBJ2-2; 7 bases line up with TRBD2. The germline V gene encodes CDR1 ENHRY and CDR2 SYGVKD. This CDR3 is built from 15 residues. V shed 4 bases, J shed 4 bases, and the junction held 6 bases outside the gene matches. The CDR3 coding sequence is TGTGCCATCAGTGGCGGGACTACCCTCACCGGGGAGCTGTTTTTT. Residues: CAISGGTTLTGELFF.

The rearrangement uses TRBV5-4 and TRBJ2-5; TRBD2 matches at 10 bases. The V gene's germline CDR1 is SGHNT and CDR2 YYREEE (reference sequence). CDR3 length: 16 amino acids. The V segment lost 2 bases and the J segment 4 bases; nucleotides outside the gene matches: 8. The CDR3 spells CASSFWLAGVVETQYF. The DNA for the CDR3 is TGTGCCAGCAGCTTCTGGCTAGCGGGAGTGGTAGAGACCCAGTACTTC. Full variable domain (remainder filled in from reference TRBV5-4 and TRBJ2-5): ETGVTQSPTHLIKTRGQQVTLRCSSQSGHNTVSWYQQALGQGPQFIFQYYREEENGRGNFPPRFSGLQFPNYSSELNVNALELDDSALYLCASSFWLAGVVETQYFGPGTRLLVL.

V gene TRBV2 combines with J gene TRBJ1-5, with a possible D match to TRBD1 (6 bases). CDR1 and CDR2 from the germline V gene are SNHLY and FYNNEI. Trimming took 6 bases from V and 0 from J, leaving 12 bases between them. This CDR3 contains 15 residues. DNA of the CDR3: TGTGCCAGCAGAGCGGGGGACAATAGCAATCAGCCCCAGCATTTT. Its translation: CASRAGDNSNQPQHF.

In its sample, this clone was seen once. This chain joins TRBV18 and TRBJ2-2; no clear D. Germline CDR1 and CDR2: KGHSH and LQKENI. Trimming removed 6 bases from V and 0 bases from J, with 11 bases in between. The CDR3 runs to 15 residues. CDR3 sequence reads: CASSPLGANTGELFF. In nucleotides, the CDR3 is TGTGCCAGCTCCCCGCTAGGAGCGAACACCGGGGAGCTGTTTTTT.

The V gene is TRBV6-6, the J gene TRBJ1-3, with 7 bases fitting TRBD1. CDR3 length equals 13 residues. CDR1 and CDR2 (germline): MNHNY, SVGAGI (reference sequence). Trimming took 9 bases from V and 4 from J; bases not matched to a gene: 6. The CDR3 DNA is TGTGCCAGTACAGGGGATAAAGGAAACACCATATATTTT. Amino acids: CASTGDKGNTIYF.

The chain carries TRBV5-1 and TRBJ2-5; D not certain. Between the trimmed V and J ends, which lost 2 bases and 3 bases, there was a span of 11 bases. Germline values: CDR1 SGHRS, CDR2 YFSETQ. The CDR3 length is 14 residues. CDR3 residues: CASSFGGSKETQYF. For the CDR3, the DNA is TGCGCCAGCAGCTTTGGCGGTTCGAAAGAGACCCAGTACTTC.

The genes are TRBV27 and TRBJ2-7; 8 bases are shared with TRBD2. The CDR3 is 14 residues long. The ends lost 6 bases at V and 5 bases at J; junction bases unmatched: 9. In germline, CDR1 is MNHEY, CDR2 SMNVEV (reference sequence). The CDR3 here is CASRGGLDGHEQYF. CDR3 in DNA: TGTGCCAGCAGGGGGGGACTAGACGGACACGAGCAGTACTTC.

The rearrangement uses TRBV6-1 and TRBJ2-5; unclear D gene. V dropped 1 base and J dropped 2 bases, with 8 bases sitting between them. CDR1 MNHNS and CDR2 SASEGT come from the germline V gene. CDR3 size: 14 residues. The CDR3, as DNA: TGTGCCAGCAGTGAAGACAAAGTGCAAGAGACCCAGTACTTC. Translated: CASSEDKVQETQYF.

The CDR3 region is CASSRRTGGSNTEAFF. The CDR3 DNA reads as TGTGCCAGCAGCCGACGGACAGGGGGCTCTAACACTGAAGCTTTCTTT. The J gene is TRBJ1-1, the V gene TRBV3-1 (or the pseudogene TRBV3-2); 11 nucleotides match TRBD1. The CDR3 consists of 16 residues. Germline loops: CDR1 LGHDT, CDR2 YNNKEL (reference sequence). The trim removed 4 bases at V and 2 bases at J, leaving 6 bases unmatched.

V gene TRBV23-1 combines with J gene TRBJ1-5; 8 bases map to TRBD1. TRBV23-1 falls under the ORF class, with uncertain function. The CDR3 length is 17 residues. After removal of 5 bases from V and 0 bases from J, the junction contained 9 bases not matched to a gene. CDR3 loop: CASSTETGDYSNQPQHF. CDR3 nucleotide sequence: TGCGCCAGCAGTACCGAGACAGGGGATTATAGCAATCAGCCCCAGCATTTT.

This chain connects TRBV9 to TRBJ1-1, with D perhaps TRBD1 (6 bases). Germline V CDR1 and CDR2: SGDLS, YYNGEE. The ends were cut back, 0 bases at V and 8 bases at J, with 29 bases in the middle. The CDR3 is 19 residues long. In DNA form, the CDR3 reads TGTGCCAGCAGCGTAGTAAACCCGCCGAATAGGGGGGGCGCGGGCGAAGCTTTCTTT. It codes for CASSVVNPPNRGGAGEAFF.

The V gene is TRBV27, the J gene TRBJ2-7; possibly TRBD2 for D (7 bases). V lost 4 bases and J lost 3, with 10 bases in between. Germline V CDR1 and CDR2: MNHEY, SMNVEV (reference sequence). The CDR3 loop spans 13 amino acids. CDR3 sequence reads: CASSSGEGYEQYF. CDR3 nucleotide sequence: TGTGCCAGCAGTTCAGGGGAGGGCTACGAGCAGTACTTC.

V is TRBV27 and J is TRBJ2-1, with 9 bases lining up with TRBD1. Germline CDR1 and CDR2: MNHEY and SMNVEV (reference sequence). CDR3 length equals 16 residues. V was pared by 4 bases and J by 3 bases, with 7 bases of the junction left unmatched. The CDR3 reads CASSSSGTGFYNEQFF. The CDR3 nucleotides read TGTGCCAGCAGTTCATCCGGGACAGGGTTCTACAATGAGCAGTTCTTC.